The following is a TCR beta chain sequence with its context. Its antigen is still unknown. This sample stems from a study of radiotherapy plus CTLA-4 blockade in lung cancer. Findings and limits, study-wide: There was expansion of tumor-derived TCR clones in blood after radiotherapy plus ipilimumab.

Between the trimmed V and J ends, which lost 8 bases and 0 bases, there was a span of 13 bases. Germline V gene lookup returns CDR1 SEHNR and CDR2 FQNEAQ (reference sequence). The length of the CDR3 is 14 residues. Participants had chemo-refractory metastatic non-small-cell lung cancer and were treated with focal radiation plus ipilimumab CTLA-4 blockade. The method was immunoSEQ multiplex PCR; TCRdb's version includes in-frame clones alone and lacks a portion of them. This table holds about 90,000 clones, around 81% found once. This sample comprised peripheral blood, obtained from a patient treated with radiotherapy plus ipilimumab. This TCR was recovered from a human donor with non-small cell lung cancer that progressed on radiotherapy plus ipilimumab. This sequence joins TRBV7-9 and TRBJ2-5; D is undetermined. The CDR3 loop is CASGSFRNQETQYF. DNA of the CDR3: TGTGCCAGCGGCTCTTTTCGGAACCAAGAGACCCAGTACTTC.